This passage covers 15 T cell receptor beta chains from one sample sequenced in a study of cytomegalovirus exposure and HLA in healthy donors. 13 Jbeta primers and 60 Vbeta primers were used for the PCR. Using immunoSEQ multiplex PCR, the repertoire was profiled, and TCRdb retains in-frame clones only, with some absent. The sample shows 160,000 or so clones, 70% to 85% of them seen only once. Material: PBMCs. These receptors all stem from a woman aged 40-49 years in good health and CMV-seronegative.

The CDR3 sequence: CASSDRANSPLHF. The CDR3 nucleotides read TGTGCCAGCAGTGACAGAGCAAATTCACCCCTCCACTTT. The chain has TRBV6-4 and TRBJ1-6; D unresolved. Germline loops: CDR1 MRHNA, CDR2 SNTAGT. The CDR3 extends over 13 amino acids. V was trimmed by 2 bases and J by 7 bases, leaving 6 bases between them.

The gene calls are TRBV25-1 and TRBJ2-2, with 10 nucleotides matching TRBD1. Germline CDR1 and CDR2: MGHDK and SYGVNS. The ends lost 10 bases at V and 1 base at J; junction bases unmatched: 6. This CDR3 is built from 15 residues. The CDR3 loop is CATRDRGQNTGELFF. The CDR3 DNA sequence: TGTGCCACAAGGGACAGGGGACAGAACACCGGGGAGCTGTTTTTT. Complete variable domain (other parts from reference TRBV25-1 and TRBJ2-2): EADIYQTPRYLVIGTGKKITLECSQTMGHDKMYWYQQDPGMELHLIHYSYGVNSTEKGDLSSESTVSRIRTEHFPLTLESARPSHTSQYLCATRDRGQNTGELFFGEGSRLTVL.

V gene TRBV5-4 combines with J gene TRBJ1-1, with 7 bases lining up with TRBD1. Looked up from germline, CDR1 is SGHNT and CDR2 is YYREEE (reference sequence). The CDR3 has 14 amino acids. The V and J ends lost 6 bases and 0 bases, in that order; junction bases with no gene match: 5. The CDR3 loop is CASIRDSLNTEAFF. CDR3 nucleotides: TGTGCCAGCATCCGGGACAGTCTGAACACTGAAGCTTTCTTT. Full variable domain (outside the CDR3, taken from reference TRBV5-4 and TRBJ1-1): ETGVTQSPTHLIKTRGQQVTLRCSSQSGHNTVSWYQQALGQGPQFIFQYYREEENGRGNFPPRFSGLQFPNYSSELNVNALELDDSALYLCASIRDSLNTEAFFGQGTRLTVV.

This CDR3 is CASSQELGGLTYEQYF. The CDR3 coding sequence is TGTGCCAGCAGCCAAGAATTAGGGGGTTTGACCTACGAGCAGTACTTC. The chain carries TRBV14 and TRBJ2-7; maybe TRBD1 (6 bases). Trimming removed 0 bases at V and 2 bases at J, with 14 bases between. There are 16 residues in the CDR3. CDR1 is SGHDN and CDR2 is FVKESK in the germline V gene.

This clone was seen just once. This chain uses TRBV2 with TRBJ2-7; 11 bases map to TRBD2. Germline loops: CDR1 SNHLY, CDR2 FYNNEI. The V segment lost 6 bases and the J segment 0 bases; nucleotides outside the gene matches: 4. The CDR3 covers 15 residues. The CDR3 is CASSAGLAVSYEQYF. DNA of the CDR3: TGTGCCAGCAGCGCGGGACTAGCGGTCTCCTACGAGCAGTACTTC.

This clone was found a few times. CDR3 protein: CASSLGGHGYTF. The DNA of the CDR3 is TGTGCCAGCAGCTTAGGGGGGCATGGCTACACCTTC. V and J are TRBV7-8 and TRBJ1-2; TRBD1 might be the D (6 bases). CDR1 and CDR2 (germline): SGHVS, FQNEAQ. Trimming took 1 base from V and 6 from J, leaving 6 bases between them. CDR3 length: 12 residues.

The V call is TRBV28, the J call TRBJ2-1, with D perhaps matching TRBD1 (6 bases). CDR3 length: 12 amino acids. Germline CDR1 is MDHEN and CDR2 is SYDVKM. Trimming took 1 base from V and 10 from J, leaving 8 bases between them. CDR3 residues: CASSLSGTEQFF. For the CDR3, the DNA is TGTGCCAGCAGTTTATCCGGGACAGAGCAGTTCTTC.

The chain joins TRBV28 to TRBJ1-2, with 9 positions matching TRBD1. This CDR3 has 13 amino acids. The trim removed 7 bases at V and 11 bases at J, leaving 11 bases unmatched. The germline V gene has CDR1 MDHEN and CDR2 SYDVKM. Here the CDR3 reads CASNLLDRGSYTF. For the CDR3, the DNA is TGTGCCAGCAACCTCCTGGACAGGGGCTCTTACACCTTC.

The chain employs TRBV11-3 and TRBJ1-1, with D perhaps matching TRBD1 (6 bases). From germline, CDR1 is SGHNT and CDR2 YENEEA. With 7 bases removed from V and 3 bases from J, the gap between germline ends came to 15 bases. This CDR3 is 14 amino acids long. CDR3 DNA sequence: TGTGCCAGCAAAAAAGGGGGTGGCGACACTGAAGCTTTCTTT. Amino acid sequence: CASKKGGGDTEAFF.

This clone was counted only a few times. Other DNA sequences in the same sample also yield this CDR3. The chain links TRBV5-1 to TRBJ1-4, with 8 positions matching TRBD1. Trimming cost V 3 bases and J 7 bases; bases outside gene matches: 5. The CDR3 spans 14 residues. The germline V gene has CDR1 SGHRS and CDR2 YFSETQ. The CDR3 DNA reads TGCGCCAGCAGCTCTCAGGGGGCTGGTGAAAAACTGTTTTTT. It translates to CASSSQGAGEKLFF.

The V gene is TRBV6-4, the J gene TRBJ2-2; 12 bases line up with TRBD2. Germline values: CDR1 MRHNA, CDR2 SNTAGT. V shed 7 bases, J shed 3 bases, and the junction held 3 bases outside the gene matches. There are 15 residues in the CDR3. CDR3 in DNA: TGTGCCAGCAAGCGACTAGCGGGAGACACCGGGGAGCTGTTTTTT. This sequence encodes CASKRLAGDTGELFF.

This clone was observed a handful of times. The chain links TRBV11-2 to TRBJ1-1; D unresolved. This CDR3 has 14 residues. Germline CDR1 SGHAT, CDR2 FQNNGV. Trimming removed 3 bases from V and 6 bases from J, with 14 bases in between. CDR3 sequence: CASSFPTTTPEAFF. The CDR3 region has the DNA TGTGCCAGCAGCTTTCCGACAACAACCCCTGAAGCTTTCTTT.

This sequence joins TRBV29-1 and TRBJ1-1, with 8 bases matching TRBD1. J lost 5 bases, V lost 4 bases, and 6 bases had no gene match. Germline V CDR1 and CDR2: SQVTM, ANQGSEA. The CDR3 spans 13 residues. The DNA of the CDR3 is TGCAGCGTTGCGGATACAGGGGGTACTGAAGCTTTCTTT. Translated: CSVADTGGTEAFF.

The rearrangement uses TRBV20-1 and TRBJ1-1; perhaps TRBD1 as D (6 bases). This CDR3 spans 10 amino acids. CDR1 DFQATT and CDR2 SNEGSKA come from the germline V gene (reference sequence). With 5 bases removed from V and 8 bases from J, the gap between germline ends came to 9 bases. The CDR3 DNA sequence: TGCAGTGCTTCCGACAGGGAAGCTTTCTTT. It is translated as CSASDREAFF.

The chain joins TRBV7-9 to TRBJ1-3; no clear D gene. This CDR3 is 11 amino acids long. V gave up 11 bases and J gave up 1 base, with 6 bases separating them. Germline values: CDR1 SEHNR, CDR2 FQNEAQ (reference sequence). The CDR3 reads CAEQSGNTIYF. CDR3 bases: TGTGCCGAGCAATCTGGAAACACCATATATTTT.